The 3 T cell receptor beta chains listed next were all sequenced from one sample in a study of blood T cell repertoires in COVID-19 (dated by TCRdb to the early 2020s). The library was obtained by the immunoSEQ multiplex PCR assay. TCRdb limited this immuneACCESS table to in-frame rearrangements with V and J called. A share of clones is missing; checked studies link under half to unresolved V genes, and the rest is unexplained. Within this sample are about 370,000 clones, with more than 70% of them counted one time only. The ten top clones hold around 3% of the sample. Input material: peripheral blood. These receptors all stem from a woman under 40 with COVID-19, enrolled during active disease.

The CDR3 reads CATSRGAGGENEQFF. CDR3 sequence (DNA): TGTGCCACCAGCAGAGGAGCGGGAGGTGAAAATGAGCAGTTCTTC. The chain joins TRBV15 to TRBJ2-1; TRBD2 agrees at 9 bases. CDR1 and CDR2 from the germline V gene are LNHNV and YYDKDF (reference sequence). The CDR3 is 15 residues long. J was trimmed by 7 bases and V by 1 base; bases with no gene match: 5.

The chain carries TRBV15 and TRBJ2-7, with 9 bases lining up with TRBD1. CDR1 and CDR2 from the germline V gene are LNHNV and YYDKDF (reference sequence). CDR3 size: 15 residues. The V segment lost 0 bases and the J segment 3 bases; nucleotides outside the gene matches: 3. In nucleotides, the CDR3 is TGTGCCACCAGCAGAGATACAGGGGGCCACTACGAGCAGTACGTC. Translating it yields CATSRDTGGHYEQYV.

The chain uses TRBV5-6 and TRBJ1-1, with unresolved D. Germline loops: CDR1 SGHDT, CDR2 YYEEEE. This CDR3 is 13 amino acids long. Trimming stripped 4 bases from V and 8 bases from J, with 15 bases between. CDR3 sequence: CASSPGAGPEAFF. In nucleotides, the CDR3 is TGTGCCAGCAGCCCAGGTGCGGGTCCCGAAGCTTTCTTT.